The 25 T cell receptor beta chains below come from one sample, sequenced in a study of blood T cell repertoires in COVID-19. Some clones are missing from TCRdb's copy, which holds only in-frame ones; the method was immunoSEQ multiplex PCR. Here the sample spans a few hundred thousand clones, nearly 90% being singletons. The sample was PBMCs or T cells enriched from blood (not recorded which). Source of these receptors: a woman aged 18-35 years with acute COVID-19.

This clone was detected once. The chain links TRBV28 to TRBJ2-7; tentatively, D is TRBD1 (5 bases). The CDR3 loop spans 14 amino acids. V shed 3 bases and J shed 6 bases, with 15 bases lying between them. Germline loops: CDR1 MDHEN, CDR2 SYDVKM. The CDR3 spells CASSFGRADGEQYF. The CDR3 coding sequence is TGTGCCAGCAGTTTTGGCAGGGCCGATGGCGAGCAGTACTTC.

The chain has TRBV18 and TRBJ2-2; possible D gene TRBD2, 6 bases. The CDR3 contains 16 residues. Trimming pared 6 bases from V and 3 bases from J, leaving 17 bases between. Germline CDR1 KGHSH, CDR2 LQKENI. The CDR3 bases are TGTGCCAGCTCTCCTTCGGAGGGTATGGACACCGGGGAGCTGTTTTTT. Residues: CASSPSEGMDTGELFF.

The rearrangement joins TRBV3-1 (or the pseudogene TRBV3-2) to TRBJ1-4, with TRBD1 matching over 8 bases. The trim removed 1 base at V and 4 bases at J, leaving 5 bases unmatched. The CDR3 has 16 residues. The germline V gene has CDR1 LGHDT and CDR2 YNNKEL (reference sequence). CDR3 residues: CASSQVHGQGNEKLFF. CDR3 in DNA: TGTGCCAGCAGCCAAGTCCATGGACAGGGTAATGAAAAACTGTTTTTT.

The V gene is TRBV10-2, the J gene TRBJ1-5; 7 bases agree with TRBD1. This CDR3 has 14 residues. Per germline, CDR1 WSHSY and CDR2 SAAADI. The V segment lost 2 bases and the J segment 7 bases; nucleotides outside the gene matches: 5. CDR3 residues: CASSERAGGQPQHF. The CDR3 nucleotides read TGCGCCAGCAGTGAGAGGGCAGGGGGACAGCCCCAGCATTTT.

This clone appeared a few times. The chain carries TRBV6-5 and TRBJ2-1; no clear D gene. The germline V gene has CDR1 MNHEY and CDR2 SVGAGI. Deletions cut 11 bases from V and 4 bases from J, with 9 bases between. The CDR3 totals 11 residues. CDR3 amino acids: CAATQYNEQFF. CDR3 nucleotide sequence: TGTGCCGCAACACAATACAATGAGCAGTTCTTC.

This clone was picked up a small number of times. Written as DNA, the CDR3 is TGCAGCGTTCGATCGTCCCTAAACTACGAGCAGTACTTC. It yields the protein CSVRSSLNYEQYF. V gene TRBV29-1 combines with J gene TRBJ2-7; D uncertain. Per germline, CDR1 SQVTM and CDR2 ANQGSEA. The CDR3 is 13 amino acids. With 5 bases removed from V and 3 bases from J, the gap between germline ends came to 14 bases.

The chain combines TRBV9 with TRBJ2-2, with 10 bases identical to TRBD2. The J segment lost 5 bases and the V segment lost 4 bases, leaving 5 bases of the junction unmatched. Germline loops: CDR1 SGDLS, CDR2 YYNGEE. The CDR3 is 15 residues long. The CDR3 loop reads CASSLAGAGTGELFF. The CDR3 bases are TGTGCCAGCAGCCTAGCGGGAGCGGGGACCGGGGAGCTGTTTTTT.

J is TRBJ1-2 and V is TRBV2; D gene unclear. The CDR3 has 13 residues. Trimming took 7 bases from V and 5 from J, leaving 14 bases between them. CDR1 and CDR2 (germline): SNHLY, FYNNEI. CDR3 loop: CASTGDSPYGYTF. CDR3 nucleotides: TGTGCCAGCACCGGGGATAGTCCTTATGGCTACACCTTC.

The CDR3 is CASSQASEAFF. The CDR3 DNA is TGTGCCAGCAGCCAGGCTTCTGAAGCTTTCTTT. This rearrangement joins TRBV3-1 (or the pseudogene TRBV3-2) to TRBJ1-1; D unresolved. The V and J ends lost 3 bases and 6 bases respectively, with 5 bases between them. The CDR3 loop spans 11 amino acids. The germline gives CDR1 LGHDT, CDR2 YNNKEL (reference sequence).

CDR3: CASTPGGASSYNEQFF. The CDR3 DNA sequence: TGCGCCAGTACCCCGGGGGGTGCTAGCTCCTACAATGAGCAGTTCTTC. The rearrangement joins TRBV5-1 to TRBJ2-1; 7 bases are a match to TRBD2. Germline CDR1 SGHRS, CDR2 YFSETQ. With 8 bases clipped from V and 0 bases from J, the junction kept 11 bases outside the gene matches. The CDR3 is 16 amino acids.

With regard to this clone: Additional DNA sequences in this sample encode the identical CDR3. This rearrangement joins TRBV5-1 to TRBJ2-5, with 8 bases matching TRBD2. In germline, CDR1 is SGHRS, CDR2 YFSETQ. This CDR3 contains 14 residues. Trimming cost V 4 bases and J 1 base; bases outside gene matches: 3. The CDR3 DNA sequence: TGCGCCAGCAGCCTAGCGGGCACCCAAGAGACCCAGTACTTC. It encodes CASSLAGTQETQYF. The variable domain in full, with the rest retrieved from reference TRBV5-1 and TRBJ2-5, is KAGVTQTPRYLIKTRGQQVTLSCSPISGHRSVSWYQQTPGQGLQFLFEYFSETQRNKGNFPGRFSGRQFSNSRSEMNVSTLELGDSALYLCASSLAGTQETQYFGPGTRLLVL.

The CDR3: CASSLQGGQGDTEAFF. The CDR3 nucleotides are TGTGCCAGCAGTTTACAGGGGGGACAGGGGGACACTGAAGCTTTCTTT. The V call is TRBV28, the J call TRBJ1-1; 11 nucleotides align to TRBD1. Looked up from germline, CDR1 is MDHEN and CDR2 is SYDVKM. The CDR3 has 16 amino acids. With 2 bases clipped from V and 3 bases from J, the junction kept 5 bases outside the gene matches.

This clone was seen a few times. This chain joins TRBV19 and TRBJ1-1, with D perhaps TRBD1 (5 bases). CDR1 and CDR2 (germline): LNHDA, SQIVND (reference sequence). Trimming took off 6 bases at V and 1 base at J, with 21 bases between the two ends. The CDR3 sequence is 17 residues long. The CDR3 here is CASSTPLWGAANTEAFF. CDR3 in DNA: TGTGCCAGTAGCACGCCCCTATGGGGCGCGGCGAACACTGAAGCTTTCTTT.

The chain joins TRBV15 to TRBJ1-2; perhaps TRBD1 as D (5 bases). The CDR3 totals 12 residues. Germline V gene sequence: CDR1 LNHNV, CDR2 YYDKDF (reference sequence). The V gene lost 0 bases and the J gene lost 8 bases, with 7 bases spanning the gap. CDR3: CATSRDGGGYTF. The CDR3 DNA reads TGTGCCACCAGCAGAGATGGGGGGGGCTACACCTTC.

The chain has TRBV19 and TRBJ2-2; 9 nucleotides match TRBD1. CDR1 and CDR2 (germline): LNHDA, SQIVND (reference sequence). Losses at the gene ends were 4 bases for V and 6 bases for J; bases not matched to a gene: 6. This CDR3 comprises 15 residues. In nucleotides, the CDR3 is TGTGCCAGTAGTAGCGGACAGGGGATTCCCGGGGAGCTGTTTTTT. Translated, it gives CASSSGQGIPGELFF.

The chain is built from TRBV27 and TRBJ2-3; unclear D gene. This CDR3 has 12 amino acids. Trimming took 3 bases from V and 6 from J, leaving 7 bases between them. In germline, CDR1 is MNHEY, CDR2 SMNVEV (reference sequence). The CDR3 region has the DNA TGTGCCAGCAGTTTGGCGGTGGATACGCAGTATTTT. Translating it yields CASSLAVDTQYF.

V gene TRBV10-3 combines with J gene TRBJ2-1, with TRBD2 identical over 10 bases. Looked up from germline, CDR1 is ENHRY and CDR2 is SYGVKD. The CDR3 is 20 amino acids. Unmatched junction bases numbered 15, after V lost 4 bases and J lost 0 bases. CDR3: CAISGGTSESSSSSYNEQFF. The CDR3 DNA sequence: TGTGCCATCAGTGGGGGGACTAGCGAATCCTCGAGTAGCTCCTACAATGAGCAGTTCTTC.

The chain recombines TRBV3-1 (or the pseudogene TRBV3-2) with TRBJ2-7, with D hard to call. This CDR3 contains 15 residues. Trimming took off 4 bases at V and 6 bases at J, with 19 bases between the two ends. Germline assignment: CDR1 LGHDT and CDR2 YNNKEL (reference sequence). CDR3 coding DNA: TGTGCCAGCAGCCCAGGTCGGCAGACGCTCGGCGAGCAGTACTTC. As protein: CASSPGRQTLGEQYF.

The J gene is TRBJ1-4, the V gene TRBV27; D might be TRBD1 (5 bases). This CDR3 comprises 16 residues. Germline assignment: CDR1 MNHEY and CDR2 SMNVEV (reference sequence). The V end lost 8 bases, the J end lost 0 bases, and 16 bases lay between the germline ends. The CDR3 sequence: CASSPGLPATNEKLFF. CDR3 sequence (DNA): TGTGCCAGCTCGCCGGGACTGCCAGCAACTAATGAAAAACTGTTTTTT.

J is TRBJ1-6 and V is TRBV2; 9 nucleotides match TRBD1. The CDR3 is 15 residues long. The V gene's germline CDR1 is SNHLY and CDR2 FYNNEI. The V and J ends lost 5 bases and 9 bases, in that order; junction bases with no gene match: 8. CDR3 loop: CASSSNRGLGSPLHF. In DNA, the CDR3 is TGTGCCAGCAGTTCTAACAGGGGGCTGGGTTCACCCCTCCACTTT.

The V call is TRBV27, the J call TRBJ2-1; perhaps TRBD1 as D (6 bases). CDR1 MNHEY and CDR2 SMNVEV come from the germline V gene (reference sequence). V lost 6 bases and J 8 bases, leaving 20 bases between the germline ends. This CDR3 is 15 amino acids long. The CDR3 region is CASRGVLQGTDEQFF. The CDR3 region has the DNA TGTGCCAGCAGGGGGGTTCTTCAGGGGACCGATGAGCAGTTCTTC.

The DNA of the CDR3 is TGTGCCAGCAGTTTCGCCGGGACTAGCGGGTACGAGCAGTACTTC. Encoded protein: CASSFAGTSGYEQYF. The V gene is TRBV27, the J gene TRBJ2-7; 12 nucleotides line up with TRBD2. Germline CDR1 MNHEY, CDR2 SMNVEV (reference sequence). The CDR3 consists of 15 residues. After removal of 3 bases from V and 4 bases from J, the junction contained 4 bases not matched to a gene.

This chain joins TRBV28 and TRBJ1-2, with 7 bases identical to TRBD1. The CDR3 has 15 residues. V dropped 6 bases and J dropped 3; count of bases not matched to a gene: 10. Germline-derived CDR1 and CDR2 are MDHEN and SYDVKM. CDR3 in amino acids: CASSPGGLGYYGYTF. The CDR3 nucleotides read TGTGCCAGCAGCCCAGGGGGGCTAGGCTACTATGGCTACACCTTC.

This chain joins TRBV18 and TRBJ1-6; 9 positions match TRBD1. V shed 4 bases and J 9 bases; nucleotides not matched to a gene: 4. The CDR3 consists of 14 residues. Germline CDR1 is KGHSH and CDR2 is LQKENI. CDR3 loop: CASSQMGQGSPLHF. CDR3 sequence (DNA): TGTGCCAGCTCACAAATGGGACAGGGTTCACCCCTCCACTTT.

V is TRBV5-1 and J is TRBJ2-7, with TRBD2 as a possible D gene (6 bases). Germline assignment: CDR1 SGHRS and CDR2 YFSETQ. V dropped 0 bases and J dropped 7 bases, with 14 bases sitting between them. The CDR3 has 14 residues. Here the CDR3 reads CASSLAGGNKEQYF. DNA for the CDR3: TGCGCCAGCAGCTTGGCCGGGGGTAATAAGGAGCAGTACTTC.